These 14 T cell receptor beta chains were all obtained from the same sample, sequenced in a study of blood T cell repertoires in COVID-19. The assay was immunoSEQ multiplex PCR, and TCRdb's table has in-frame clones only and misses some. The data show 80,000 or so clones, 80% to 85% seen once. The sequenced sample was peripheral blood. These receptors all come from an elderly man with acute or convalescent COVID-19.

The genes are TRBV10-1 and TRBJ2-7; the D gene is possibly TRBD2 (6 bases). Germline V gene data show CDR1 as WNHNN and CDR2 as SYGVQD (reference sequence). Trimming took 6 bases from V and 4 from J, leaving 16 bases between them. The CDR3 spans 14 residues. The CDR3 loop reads CASSPEGSLYEQYF. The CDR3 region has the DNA TGCGCCAGCAGCCCGGAGGGGAGCCTTTACGAGCAGTACTTC.

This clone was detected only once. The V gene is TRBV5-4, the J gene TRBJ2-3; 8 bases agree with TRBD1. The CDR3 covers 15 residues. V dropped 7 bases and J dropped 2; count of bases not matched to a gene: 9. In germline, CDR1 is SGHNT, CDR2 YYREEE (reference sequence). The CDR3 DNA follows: TGTGCCAGCGGCCTGCAGGGGGCGAACACAGATACGCAGTATTTT. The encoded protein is CASGLQGANTDTQYF. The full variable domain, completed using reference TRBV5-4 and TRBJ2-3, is ETGVTQSPTHLIKTRGQQVTLRCSSQSGHNTVSWYQQALGQGPQFIFQYYREEENGRGNFPPRFSGLQFPNYSSELNVNALELDDSALYLCASGLQGANTDTQYFGPGTRLTVL.

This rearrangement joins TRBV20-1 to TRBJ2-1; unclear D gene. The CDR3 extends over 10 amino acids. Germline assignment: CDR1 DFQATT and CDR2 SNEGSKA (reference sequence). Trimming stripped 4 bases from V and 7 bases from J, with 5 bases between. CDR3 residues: CSANLNEQFF. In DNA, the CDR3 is TGCAGTGCTAATTTAAATGAGCAGTTCTTC.

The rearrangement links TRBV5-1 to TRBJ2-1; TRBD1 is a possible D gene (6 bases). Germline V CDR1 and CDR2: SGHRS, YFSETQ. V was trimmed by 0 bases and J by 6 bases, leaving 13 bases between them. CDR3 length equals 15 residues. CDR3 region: CASSLGQGRLNEQFF. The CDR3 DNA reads TGCGCCAGCAGCTTGGGCCAGGGGAGACTCAATGAGCAGTTCTTC.

The chain's CDR3 is CASGGVNEKLFF. For the CDR3, the DNA is TGTGCCAGCGGGGGGGTTAATGAAAAACTGTTTTTT. The rearrangement joins TRBV7-8 to TRBJ1-4, with TRBD1 as a possible D gene (5 bases). This CDR3 is built from 12 residues. Germline V gives CDR1 SGHVS, CDR2 FQNEAQ. Trimming left V 8 bases short and J 4 bases short, with 8 bases between.

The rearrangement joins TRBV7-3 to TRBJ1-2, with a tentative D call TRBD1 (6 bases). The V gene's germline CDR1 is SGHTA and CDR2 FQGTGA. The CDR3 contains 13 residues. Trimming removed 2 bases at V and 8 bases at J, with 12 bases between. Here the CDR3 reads CASSLWGGDGYTF. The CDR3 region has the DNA TGTGCCAGCAGCTTATGGGGGGGCGACGGCTACACCTTC.

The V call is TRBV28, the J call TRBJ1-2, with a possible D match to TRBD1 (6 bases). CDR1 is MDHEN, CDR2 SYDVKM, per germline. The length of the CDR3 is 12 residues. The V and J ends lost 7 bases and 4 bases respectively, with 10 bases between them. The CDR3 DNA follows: TGTGCCAGCATGGCCAGGGGCTATGGCTACACCTTC. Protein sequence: CASMARGYGYTF.

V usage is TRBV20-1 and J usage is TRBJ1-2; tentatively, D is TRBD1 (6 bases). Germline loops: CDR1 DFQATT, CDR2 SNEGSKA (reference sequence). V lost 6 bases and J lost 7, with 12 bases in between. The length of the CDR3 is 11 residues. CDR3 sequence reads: CSASTGSGYTF. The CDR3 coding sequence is TGCAGTGCCAGTACAGGGTCTGGCTACACCTTC.

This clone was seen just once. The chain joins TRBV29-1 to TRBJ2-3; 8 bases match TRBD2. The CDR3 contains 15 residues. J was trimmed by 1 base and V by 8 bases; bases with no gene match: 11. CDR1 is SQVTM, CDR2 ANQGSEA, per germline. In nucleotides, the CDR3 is TGCAGCTCACTCGGGGGGGGCACGCGCACAGATACGCAGTATTTT. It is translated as CSSLGGGTRTDTQYF.

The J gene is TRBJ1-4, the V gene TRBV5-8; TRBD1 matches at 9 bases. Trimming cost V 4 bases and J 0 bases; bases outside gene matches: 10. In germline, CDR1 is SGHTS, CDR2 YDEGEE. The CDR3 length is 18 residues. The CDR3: CASSTGQGSSTTNEKLFF. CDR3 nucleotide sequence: TGTGCCAGCAGCACGGGACAGGGAAGTTCGACAACTAATGAAAAACTGTTTTTT.

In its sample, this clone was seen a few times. The CDR3 nucleotides read TGTGCCAGCAGCTACGCGGGGGCCTCTGGAAACACCATATATTTT. Its translation is CASSYAGASGNTIYF. The V and J genes are TRBV7-9 and TRBJ1-3, with D maybe TRBD1 (6 bases). The germline V gene encodes CDR1 SEHNR and CDR2 FQNEAQ (reference sequence). The V end was cut by 4 bases, the J end by 0 bases, with 10 bases between. This CDR3 is 15 amino acids long. The full variable domain, with the rest looked up from reference TRBV7-9 and TRBJ1-3, is DTGVSQNPRHKITKRGQNVTFRCDPISEHNRLYWYRQTLGQGPEFLTYFQNEAQLEKSRLLSDRFSAERPKGSFSTLEIQRTEQGDSAMYLCASSYAGASGNTIYFGEGSWLTVV.

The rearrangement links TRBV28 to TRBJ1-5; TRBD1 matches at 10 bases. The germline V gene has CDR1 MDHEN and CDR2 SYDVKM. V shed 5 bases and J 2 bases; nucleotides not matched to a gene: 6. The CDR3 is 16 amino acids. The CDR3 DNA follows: TGTGCCAGCAGTCTTCGACAGGGGGCGGGCAATCAGCCCCAGCATTTT. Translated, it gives CASSLRQGAGNQPQHF.

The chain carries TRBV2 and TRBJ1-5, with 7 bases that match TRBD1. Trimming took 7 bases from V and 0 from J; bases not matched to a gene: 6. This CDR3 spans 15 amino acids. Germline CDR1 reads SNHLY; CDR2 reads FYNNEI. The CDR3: CASKRQGHSNQPQHF. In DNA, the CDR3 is TGTGCCAGCAAAAGACAGGGCCATAGCAATCAGCCCCAGCATTTT.

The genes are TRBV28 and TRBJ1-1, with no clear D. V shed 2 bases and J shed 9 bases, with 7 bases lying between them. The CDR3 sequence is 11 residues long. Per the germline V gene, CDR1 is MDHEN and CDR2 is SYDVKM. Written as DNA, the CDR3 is TGTGCCAGCAGTTTACCTTCTAAAGCTTTCTTT. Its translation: CASSLPSKAFF. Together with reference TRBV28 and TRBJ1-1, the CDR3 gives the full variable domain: DVKVTQSSRYLVKRTGEKVFLECVQDMDHENMFWYRQDPGLGLRLIYFSYDVKMKEKGDIPEGYSVSREKKERFSLILESASTNQTSMYLCASSLPSKAFFGQGTRLTVV.